This passage covers 31 T cell receptor beta chains from one sample sequenced in a study of cytomegalovirus exposure and HLA in healthy donors. It was with 60 Vbeta and 13 Jbeta primers that the PCR ran. Method: immunoSEQ multiplex PCR; TCRdb's copy keeps in-frame clones and lacks some. The sample holds around 160,000 clones; approximately 80% are singletons and the top ten take more than 2%. The sample taken for sequencing was PBMCs. Source of these receptors: a man in his forties or fifties in good health and CMV-seropositive.

CDR3 sequence (DNA): TGTGCCAGCACCACAGGGGAAAATCAGCCCCAGCATTTT. The encoded protein is CASTTGENQPQHF. The chain recombines TRBV6-1 with TRBJ1-5; TRBD1 matches 7 bases. The CDR3 is 13 residues long. Losses at the gene ends were 7 bases for V and 4 bases for J; bases not matched to a gene: 4. From germline, CDR1 is MNHNS and CDR2 SASEGT.

The CDR3 sequence: CASSLGRRSGNTIYF. The CDR3 bases are TGTGCCAGCAGCTTAGGCAGGCGCTCTGGAAACACCATATATTTT. V gene TRBV13 combines with J gene TRBJ1-3; D ambiguous. The germline V gene has CDR1 PRHDT and CDR2 FYEKMQ (reference sequence). The CDR3 is 15 amino acids. The germline V and J ends were trimmed by 0 bases and 0 bases, with 6 bases remaining between them.

This clone was seen just once. The CDR3: CASSNDRDSNQPQHF. Written as DNA, the CDR3 is TGTGCCAGCAGTAATGACAGGGATAGCAATCAGCCCCAGCATTTT. This rearrangement joins TRBV7-9 to TRBJ1-5; 7 bases fit TRBD1. The germline CDR1 and CDR2 sequences are SEHNR and FQNEAQ (reference sequence). After removal of 6 bases from V and 0 bases from J, the junction contained 5 bases not matched to a gene. The CDR3 is made up of 15 amino acids.

The CDR3 protein is CASSRDRADSPLHF. The CDR3 bases are TGCGCCAGCAGCCGGGACAGGGCCGATTCACCCCTCCACTTT. J is TRBJ1-6 and V is TRBV5-1; TRBD1 matches at 9 bases. V lost 4 bases, J lost 8 bases, and 4 bases stayed unmatched. There are 14 residues in the CDR3. The germline V gene encodes CDR1 SGHRS and CDR2 YFSETQ.

The chain links TRBV4-1 to TRBJ2-7, with 10 positions matching TRBD2. The CDR3 extends over 15 amino acids. CDR1 and CDR2 from the germline V gene are MGHRA and YSYEKL. The trim removed 0 bases at V and 3 bases at J, leaving 2 bases unmatched. The CDR3 nucleotides read TGCGCCAGCAGCCAAGATAGGACTAGCGGCTACGAGCAGTACTTC. Its protein product is CASSQDRTSGYEQYF.

The count of this clone is one. The chain joins TRBV9 to TRBJ2-7; D is perhaps TRBD2 (5 bases). Germline CDR1 is SGDLS and CDR2 is YYNGEE. CDR3 size: 14 residues. With 7 bases removed from V and 2 bases from J, the gap between germline ends came to 16 bases. The CDR3 is CASSGVALPYEQYF. The DNA of the CDR3 is TGTGCCAGCTCTGGAGTAGCGCTTCCCTACGAGCAGTACTTC.

This clone was observed a single time. CDR3 nucleotide sequence: TGTGCCAGTAGTATAGGACAGGGAACCCAGCCCCAGCATTTT. Translating it yields CASSIGQGTQPQHF. The chain couples TRBV19 to TRBJ1-5, with 7 bases identical to TRBD1. V dropped 1 base and J dropped 7; count of bases not matched to a gene: 4. This CDR3 is 14 amino acids long. In germline, CDR1 is LNHDA, CDR2 SQIVND (reference sequence).

This chain uses TRBV10-3 with TRBJ2-2, with 8 bases matching TRBD2. V lost 8 bases and J lost 6; bases outside the gene matches: 17. Looked up from germline, CDR1 is ENHRY and CDR2 is SYGVKD. The CDR3 is 17 amino acids. Here the CDR3 DNA reads TGTGCCATCGAACCCGGGACTAGATCGGGAACACCCGGGGAGCTGTTTTTT. It is translated as CAIEPGTRSGTPGELFF.

This sequence joins TRBV7-6 and TRBJ1-2, with D maybe TRBD1 (6 bases). Germline values: CDR1 SGHVS, CDR2 FNYEAQ. V was clipped by 4 bases and J by 3 bases, with 24 bases between them. This CDR3 has 18 amino acids. CDR3 protein: CASSSLGGGPGRDYGYTF. CDR3 DNA: TGTGCCAGCAGCTCCCTTGGGGGGGGGCCCGGGCGCGACTATGGCTACACCTTC. The full variable domain, in which reference TRBV7-6 and TRBJ1-2 provide the parts outside the CDR3, is GAGVSQSPRYKVTKRGQDVALRCDPISGHVSLYWYRQALGQGPEFLTYFNYEAQQDKSGLPNDRFSAERPEGSISTLTIQRTEQRDSAMYRCASSSLGGGPGRDYGYTFGSGTRLTVV.

This clone was counted a few times. Other DNA sequences from this sample encode an identical CDR3 as well. This rearrangement joins TRBV9 to TRBJ2-7; 7 bases are a match to TRBD2. Trimming at V came to 4 bases and at J to 3 bases, leaving 10 bases not matched to a gene. The CDR3 is 15 amino acids. CDR1 SGDLS and CDR2 YYNGEE come from the germline V gene. The CDR3 is CASSLGQRGFYEQYF. The CDR3 bases are TGTGCCAGCAGCCTCGGGCAGCGGGGCTTCTACGAGCAGTACTTC.

The chain uses TRBV27 and TRBJ1-1, with D perhaps matching TRBD1 (5 bases). This CDR3 spans 16 amino acids. V was pared by 6 bases and J by 1 base, with 18 bases between. Germline V CDR1 and CDR2: MNHEY, SMNVEV (reference sequence). CDR3 amino acids: CASSDAGLRGNTEAFF. CDR3 nucleotides: TGTGCCAGCAGCGATGCGGGACTTAGGGGGAACACTGAAGCTTTCTTT.

This chain connects TRBV2 to TRBJ2-2; TRBD1 agrees at 12 bases. V lost 4 bases and J lost 7; bases outside the gene matches: 4. This CDR3 region has 15 residues. The germline V gene encodes CDR1 SNHLY and CDR2 FYNNEI. The CDR3 DNA reads as TGTGCCAGCAGTGTGGGACAGGGGGCTGGCGGGGAGCTGTTTTTT. Amino acids: CASSVGQGAGGELFF.

The chain is built from TRBV7-9 and TRBJ2-5; no clear D gene. The CDR3 contains 12 residues. V lost 5 bases to trimming and J lost 0 bases, with 4 bases between them. Germline V gene lookup returns CDR1 SEHNR and CDR2 FQNEAQ (reference sequence). In DNA form, the CDR3 reads TGTGCCAGCAGCCAGAACCAAGAGACCCAGTACTTC. Translated, it gives CASSQNQETQYF. Combining the CDR3 with reference TRBV7-9 and TRBJ2-5 gives the whole variable domain DTGVSQNPRHKITKRGQNVTFRCDPISEHNRLYWYRQTLGQGPEFLTYFQNEAQLEKSRLLSDRFSAERPKGSFSTLEIQRTEQGDSAMYLCASSQNQETQYFGPGTRLLVL.

The gene calls are TRBV6-1 and TRBJ2-5; TRBD2 matches at 7 bases. The CDR3 sequence is 15 residues long. Trimming at V came to 6 bases and at J to 2 bases, leaving 9 bases not matched to a gene. Germline CDR1 MNHNS, CDR2 SASEGT. CDR3 loop: CASRALAAKQETQYF. The CDR3 DNA sequence: TGTGCCAGCAGGGCTCTAGCGGCAAAACAAGAGACCCAGTACTTC.

V gene TRBV18 combines with J gene TRBJ2-7, with D unresolved. Germline V gives CDR1 KGHSH, CDR2 LQKENI. Trimming removed 0 bases from V and 0 bases from J, with 9 bases in between. The length of the CDR3 is 15 residues. The CDR3 bases are TGTGCCAGCTCACCACCGAGTCGAAGCTCCTACGAGCAGTACTTC. It encodes CASSPPSRSSYEQYF.

The chain is built from TRBV7-2 and TRBJ1-2; 7 bases are a match to TRBD1. V lost 5 bases and J lost 8; bases outside the gene matches: 5. From germline, CDR1 is SGHTA and CDR2 FQGNSA. The CDR3 runs 12 residues. Here the CDR3 DNA reads TGTGCCAGCAGCCCCGACAGGGTAGGCTACACCTTC. Protein: CASSPDRVGYTF.

The chain has TRBV9 and TRBJ1-1, with 8 bases lining up with TRBD1. This CDR3 is built from 13 residues. Germline V gene sequence: CDR1 SGDLS, CDR2 YYNGEE. J was trimmed by 4 bases and V by 2 bases; bases with no gene match: 1. This chain's CDR3 is CASSVQGATEAFF. CDR3 in DNA: TGTGCCAGCAGCGTGCAGGGGGCCACTGAAGCTTTCTTT.

V usage is TRBV7-9 and J usage is TRBJ1-4, with D hard to call. V lost 3 bases, J lost 5 bases, and 10 bases lay in between. Germline CDR1 is SEHNR and CDR2 is FQNEAQ (reference sequence). The CDR3 has 14 residues. This CDR3 is CASSFTGRNEKLFF. The CDR3 DNA sequence: TGTGCCAGCAGCTTCACGGGTCGGAATGAAAAACTGTTTTTT. Combining the CDR3 with reference TRBV7-9 and TRBJ1-4 gives the whole variable domain DTGVSQNPRHKITKRGQNVTFRCDPISEHNRLYWYRQTLGQGPEFLTYFQNEAQLEKSRLLSDRFSAERPKGSFSTLEIQRTEQGDSAMYLCASSFTGRNEKLFFGSGTQLSVL.

This clone was counted only a few times. V usage is TRBV5-4 and J usage is TRBJ2-1; TRBD2 matches 12 bases. Per germline, CDR1 SGHNT and CDR2 YYREEE (reference sequence). The V gene end was trimmed by 0 bases and the J gene end by 9 bases; junction bases not matched to a gene: 7. CDR3 size: 16 residues. The CDR3, as DNA: TGTGCCAGCAGCTTGGGGGGGACTAGCGGGTCCGCTGAGCAGTTCTTC. Translation: CASSLGGTSGSAEQFF.

This clone appeared once. This chain links TRBV19 with TRBJ1-5, with a possible D match to TRBD1 (5 bases). With 6 bases removed from V and 2 bases from J, the gap between germline ends came to 14 bases. This CDR3 is 15 amino acids long. The V gene's germline CDR1 is LNHDA and CDR2 SQIVND (reference sequence). This chain's CDR3 is CASRGRGRGNQPQHF. CDR3 in DNA: TGTGCCAGTAGAGGGAGGGGTCGCGGCAATCAGCCCCAGCATTTT.

The chain's CDR3 is CAISVTSGGEWETQYF. The CDR3 DNA reads TGTGCCATCAGTGTTACTAGCGGGGGGGAGTGGGAGACCCAGTACTTC. This chain uses TRBV10-3 with TRBJ2-5; 13 nucleotides agree with TRBD2. The CDR3 contains 16 residues. After removal of 4 bases from V and 5 bases from J, the junction contained 7 bases not matched to a gene. Germline values: CDR1 ENHRY, CDR2 SYGVKD.

The V gene is TRBV28, the J gene TRBJ2-5, with 12 bases that match TRBD1. CDR1 is MDHEN, CDR2 SYDVKM, per germline. V lost 6 bases to trimming and J lost 5 bases; unmatched junction nucleotides: 10. This CDR3 spans 16 amino acids. Here the CDR3 DNA reads TGTGCCAGCAGCCAAACTTGGGGACAGGGGGCCGAGACCCAGTACTTC. Its protein is CASSQTWGQGAETQYF.

V is TRBV30 and J is TRBJ2-1, with D perhaps matching TRBD2 (6 bases). Germline lookup yields CDR1 GTSNPN and CDR2 SVGIG (reference sequence). CDR3 length equals 12 residues. V shed 0 bases and J shed 9 bases, with 9 bases lying between them. For the CDR3, the DNA is TGTGCCTGGAGTGTCGGGAGCGGTGAGCAGTTCTTC. The encoded protein is CAWSVGSGEQFF.

This clone was observed a handful of times. The V call is TRBV28, the J call TRBJ1-1; the match to TRBD1 covers 9 bases. The CDR3 is 14 residues long. V was pared by 6 bases and J by 1 base, with 3 bases of the junction left unmatched. Germline loops: CDR1 MDHEN, CDR2 SYDVKM. CDR3 in DNA: TGTGCCAGCAGAGGGGGACAGGGGAACACTGAAGCTTTCTTT. Its protein is CASRGGQGNTEAFF.

V and J are TRBV28 and TRBJ1-1, with no clear D. Deletions cut 6 bases from V and 5 bases from J, with 13 bases between. The CDR3 is 13 amino acids. CDR1 and CDR2 (germline): MDHEN, SYDVKM. The CDR3 sequence: CASSLRPGTEAFF. The CDR3 DNA sequence: TGTGCCAGCAGCCTCCGACCGGGGACTGAAGCTTTCTTT.

The chain couples TRBV18 to TRBJ2-2; TRBD2 agrees at 7 bases. CDR1 and CDR2 from the germline V gene are KGHSH and LQKENI. The CDR3 has 18 residues. Trimming removed 2 bases from V and 1 base from J; junction bases left unmatched: 10. In DNA, the CDR3 is TGTGCCAGCTCACCAGCGAGGTTCGAGCGGGGGAACACCGGGGAGCTGTTTTTT. Translation gives CASSPARFERGNTGELFF.

The chain uses TRBV9 and TRBJ1-5; possibly TRBD1 for D (6 bases). The CDR3 spans 14 residues. Germline values: CDR1 SGDLS, CDR2 YYNGEE. Trimming stripped 4 bases from V and 6 bases from J, with 14 bases between. In DNA, the CDR3 is TGTGCCAGCAGCCGTCAGGGGATGGGTCAGCCCCAGCATTTT. This codes for CASSRQGMGQPQHF. Together with reference TRBV9 and TRBJ1-5, the CDR3 gives the full variable domain: DSGVTQTPKHLITATGQRVTLRCSPRSGDLSVYWYQQSLDQGLQFLIQYYNGEERAKGNILERFSAQQFPDLHSELNLSSLELGDSALYFCASSRQGMGQPQHFGDGTRLSIL.

This chain uses TRBV9 with TRBJ2-1; a weak D match, TRBD2 (6 bases). The ends were cut back, 7 bases at V and 0 bases at J, with 20 bases in the middle. Germline loops: CDR1 SGDLS, CDR2 YYNGEE. There are 17 residues in the CDR3. The CDR3: CASSKEGPTLSYNEQFF. The CDR3 DNA follows: TGTGCCAGCTCCAAGGAGGGCCCGACCCTCTCCTACAATGAGCAGTTCTTC.

The V and J genes are TRBV5-6 and TRBJ1-2; 8 bases are shared with TRBD1. The CDR3 totals 14 residues. Germline-derived CDR1 and CDR2 are SGHDT and YYEEEE. Trimming at V came to 2 bases and at J to 4 bases, leaving 4 bases not matched to a gene. The CDR3 sequence is CASSFPGTGYGYTF. CDR3 sequence (DNA): TGTGCCAGCAGCTTCCCTGGGACAGGCTATGGCTACACCTTC.

There are a few counts of this clone. The chain employs TRBV5-1 and TRBJ2-5, with 15 bases that match TRBD2. The germline V gene encodes CDR1 SGHRS and CDR2 YFSETQ. V lost 3 bases to trimming and J lost 1 base; unmatched junction nucleotides: 10. The CDR3 consists of 19 residues. The CDR3 is CASSWGLAGGHPGQETQYF. The CDR3 DNA sequence: TGCGCCAGCAGCTGGGGACTAGCGGGGGGCCATCCAGGCCAAGAGACCCAGTACTTC.

The chain has TRBV10-2 and TRBJ2-7, with D possibly matching TRBD1 (6 bases). Trimming stripped 6 bases from V and 0 bases from J, with 12 bases between. CDR1 WSHSY and CDR2 SAAADI come from the germline V gene. The CDR3 sequence is 14 residues long. DNA of the CDR3: TGCGCCAGCAGGACCGGGACACTCTCCTACGAGCAGTACTTC. It is translated as CASRTGTLSYEQYF.